This T cell receptor beta chain was sequenced in a study of T cell repertoires in cytomegalovirus infection. TCRdb analysed the reads with MiXCR anew, one entry per CDR3 protein. This sample has about 270,000 distinct CDR3 sequences; 20% to 25% occur once, and the top ten carry 15% to 20%. The study, taken as a whole, reports: Public TCR beta family frequency separated CMV-and-HLA carriers, including in an independent cohort.

This CDR3 is built from 18 residues. Germline trimming cut 2 bases from V and 0 bases from J; bases unmatched to any gene: 4. Per germline, CDR1 SGHTS and CDR2 YDEGEE. As to this clonotype: Its matching antigen is unknown.

The chain carries TRBV5-8 and TRBJ2-1; 14 bases match TRBD2. The sequences come from cultured PBMCs, collected from culture after CMV antigen stimulation. The TCR originated in a human donor in good health (CMV status not recorded). Some clones in this sample may be carry-over from other donors' samples. CDR3 sequence reads: CASSFAGLAGVSYNEQFF. Here the CDR3 DNA reads TGTGCCAGCAGCTTTGCGGGACTAGCGGGGGTCTCCTACAATGAGCAGTTCTTC.